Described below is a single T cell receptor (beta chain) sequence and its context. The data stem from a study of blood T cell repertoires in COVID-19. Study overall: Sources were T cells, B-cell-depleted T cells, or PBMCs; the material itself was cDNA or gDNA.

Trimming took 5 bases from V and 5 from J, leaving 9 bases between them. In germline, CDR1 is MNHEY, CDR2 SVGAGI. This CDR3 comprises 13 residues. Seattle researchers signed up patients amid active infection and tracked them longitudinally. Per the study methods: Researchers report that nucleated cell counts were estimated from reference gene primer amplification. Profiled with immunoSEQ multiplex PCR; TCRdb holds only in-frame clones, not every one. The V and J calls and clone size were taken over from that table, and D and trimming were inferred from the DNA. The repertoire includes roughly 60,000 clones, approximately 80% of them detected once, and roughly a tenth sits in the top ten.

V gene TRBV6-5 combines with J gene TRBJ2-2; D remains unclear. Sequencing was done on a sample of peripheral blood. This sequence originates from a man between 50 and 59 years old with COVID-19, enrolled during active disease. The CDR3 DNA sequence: TGTGCCAGCAGTCGTACAGAAACCGGGGAGCTGTTTTTT. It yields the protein CASSRTETGELFF.